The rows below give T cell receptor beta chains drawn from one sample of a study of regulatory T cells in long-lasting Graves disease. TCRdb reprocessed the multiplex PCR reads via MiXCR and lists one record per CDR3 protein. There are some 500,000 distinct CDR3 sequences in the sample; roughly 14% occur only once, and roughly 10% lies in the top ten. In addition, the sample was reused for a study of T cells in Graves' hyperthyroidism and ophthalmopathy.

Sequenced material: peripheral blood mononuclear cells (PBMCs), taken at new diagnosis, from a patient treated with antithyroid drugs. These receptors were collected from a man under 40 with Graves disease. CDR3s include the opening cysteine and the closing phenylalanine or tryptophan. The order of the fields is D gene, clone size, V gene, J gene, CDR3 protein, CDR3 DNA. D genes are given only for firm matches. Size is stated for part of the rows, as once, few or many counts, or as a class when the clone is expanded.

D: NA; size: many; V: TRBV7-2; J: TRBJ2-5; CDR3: CASSLEVWGETQYF; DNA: TGTGCCAGCAGCTTAGAGGTGTGGGGAGAGACCCAGTACTTC
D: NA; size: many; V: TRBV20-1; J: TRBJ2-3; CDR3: CSARGGDPTDTQYF; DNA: TGCAGTGCTAGAGGGGGCGATCCCACAGATACGCAGTATTTT
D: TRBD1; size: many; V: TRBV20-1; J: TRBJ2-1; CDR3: CSANTIDRGRFNEQFF; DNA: TGCAGTGCTAACACGATCGACAGGGGAAGGTTTAATGAGCAGTTCTTC
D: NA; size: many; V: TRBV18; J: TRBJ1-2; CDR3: CASSPADSYGYTF; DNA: TGTGCCAGCTCACCGGCAGATTCCTATGGCTACACCTTC
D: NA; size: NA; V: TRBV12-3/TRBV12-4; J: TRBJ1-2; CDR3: CASSFGVPGRGYTF; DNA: TGTGCCAGCAGTTTCGGGGTTCCTGGGCGTGGCTACACCTTC
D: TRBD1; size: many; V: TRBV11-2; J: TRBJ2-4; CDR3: CASSLETGRNIQYF; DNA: TGTGCCAGCAGCTTAGAGACAGGGAGAAACATTCAGTACTTC
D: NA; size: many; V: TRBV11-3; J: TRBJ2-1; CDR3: CASSLGVRNNEQFF; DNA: TGTGCCAGCAGCTTAGGAGTCAGAAACAATGAGCAGTTCTTC
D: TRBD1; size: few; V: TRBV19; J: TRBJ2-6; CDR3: CASNDRGAGANVLTF; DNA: TGTGCCAGTAATGACAGGGGAGCTGGGGCCAACGTCCTGACTTTC
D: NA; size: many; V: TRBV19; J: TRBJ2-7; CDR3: CASSIGGSEQYF; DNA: TGTGCCAGTAGTATCGGGGGAAGCGAGCAGTACTTC
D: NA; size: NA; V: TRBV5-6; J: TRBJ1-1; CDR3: CASSLGYEGSAAEAFF; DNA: TGTGCCAGCAGCTTGGGTTACGAGGGTTCTGCGGCTGAAGCTTTCTTT
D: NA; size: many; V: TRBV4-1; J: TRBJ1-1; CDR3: CASSQGPGLSTEAFF; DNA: TGCGCCAGCAGCCAAGGTCCGGGCCTTAGCACTGAAGCTTTCTTT
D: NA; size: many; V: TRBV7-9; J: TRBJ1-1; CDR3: CAIPLSQGRGTEAFF; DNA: TGTGCCATCCCACTGAGCCAGGGGCGAGGCACTGAAGCTTTCTTT
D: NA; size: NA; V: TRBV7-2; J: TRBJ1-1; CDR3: CASSHSPGGSINTEAFF; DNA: TGTGCCAGCAGTCACTCACCGGGAGGGTCGATTAACACTGAAGCTTTCTTT
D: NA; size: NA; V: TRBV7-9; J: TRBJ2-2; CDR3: CASSSAHTGELFF; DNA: TGTGCCAGCAGCTCAGCCCACACCGGGGAGCTGTTTTTT
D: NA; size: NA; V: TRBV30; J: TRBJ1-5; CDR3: CAWSVGARGQPQHF; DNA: TGTGCCTGGAGTGTAGGGGCAAGAGGCCAGCCCCAGCATTTT
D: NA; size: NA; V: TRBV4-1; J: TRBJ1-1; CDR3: CASSQGPGREAFF; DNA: TGCGCCAGCAGCCAAGGCCCGGGACGGGAAGCTTTCTTT
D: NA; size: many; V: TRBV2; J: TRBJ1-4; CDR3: CASRGIGKLFF; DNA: TGTGCCAGCAGGGGGATAGGAAAACTGTTTTTT
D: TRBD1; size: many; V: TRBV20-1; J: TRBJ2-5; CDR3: CSVPQGGLSIRKTQYF; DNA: TGCAGTGTCCCACAGGGGGGACTTTCCATTCGGAAGACCCAGTACTTC
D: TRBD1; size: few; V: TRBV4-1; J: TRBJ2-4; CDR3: CASSQDPGTGVTQYF; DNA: TGCGCCAGCAGCCAGGACCCCGGGACAGGGGTGACTCAGTACTTC
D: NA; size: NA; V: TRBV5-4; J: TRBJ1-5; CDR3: CASSSDGTNQPQHF; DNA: TGTGCCAGCAGCTCGGACGGTACCAATCAGCCCCAGCATTTT
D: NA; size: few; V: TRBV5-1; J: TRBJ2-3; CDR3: CASSFRYLSGADTQYF; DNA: TGCGCCAGCAGCTTCCGCTACTTGTCTGGGGCAGATACGCAGTATTTT
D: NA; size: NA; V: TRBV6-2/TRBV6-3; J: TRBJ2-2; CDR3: CASGLGGAGPTGELFF; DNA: TGTGCCAGCGGTTTAGGGGGAGCGGGGCCCACCGGGGAGCTGTTTTTT
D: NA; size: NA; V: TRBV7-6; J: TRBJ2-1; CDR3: CASSPPGTLPYNEQFF; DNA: TGTGCCAGCAGCCCACCAGGGACACTCCCCTACAATGAGCAGTTCTTC
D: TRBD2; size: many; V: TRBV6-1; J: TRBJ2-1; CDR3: CASRTSQPSYNEQFF; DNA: TGTGCCAGCAGGACTAGCCAACCATCCTACAATGAGCAGTTCTTC
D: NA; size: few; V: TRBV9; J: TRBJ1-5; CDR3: CASSVDEYSNQPQHF; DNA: TGTGCCAGCAGCGTAGATGAATATAGCAATCAGCCCCAGCATTTT
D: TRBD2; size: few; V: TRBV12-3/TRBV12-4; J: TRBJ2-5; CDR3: CASSLIGGETQYF; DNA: TGTGCCAGCAGCTTAATCGGGGGGGAGACCCAGTACTTC
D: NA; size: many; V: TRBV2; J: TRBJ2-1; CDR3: CASSGTTPTDEQFF; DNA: TGTGCCAGCAGTGGGACTACCCCTACGGATGAGCAGTTCTTC
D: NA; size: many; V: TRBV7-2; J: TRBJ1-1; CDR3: CASSLEGARSGAEAFF; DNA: TGTGCCAGCAGCTTAGAAGGCGCCAGGTCGGGGGCTGAAGCTTTCTTT
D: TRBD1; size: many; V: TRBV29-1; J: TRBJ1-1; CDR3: CSVPGTGGPYTEAFF; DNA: TGCAGCGTTCCCGGGACAGGGGGACCCTACACTGAAGCTTTCTTT
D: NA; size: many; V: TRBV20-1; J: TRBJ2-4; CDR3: CSASTVRGRRAKNIQYF; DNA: TGCAGTGCTAGTACGGTGAGGGGCCGAAGGGCCAAAAACATTCAGTACTTC
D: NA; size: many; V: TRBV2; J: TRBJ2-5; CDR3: CASSKDSRSGETQYF; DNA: TGTGCCAGCAGCAAGGACAGCAGATCGGGGGAGACCCAGTACTTC
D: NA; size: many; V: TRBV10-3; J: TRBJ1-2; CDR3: CAISEPGQFYGYTF; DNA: TGTGCCATCAGTGAACCTGGACAGTTCTATGGCTACACCTTC
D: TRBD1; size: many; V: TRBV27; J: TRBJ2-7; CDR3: CASSPGTDPSYEQYF; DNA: TGTGCCAGCAGTCCCGGGACAGATCCCTCCTACGAGCAGTACTTC
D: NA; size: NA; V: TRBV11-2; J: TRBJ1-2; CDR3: CASRGGRGGYYGYTF; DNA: TGTGCCAGCAGGGGGGGGAGAGGGGGGTACTATGGCTACACCTTC
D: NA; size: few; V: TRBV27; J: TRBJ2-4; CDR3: CASSLSATTKNIQYF; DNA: TGTGCCAGCAGTTTATCGGCTACCACCAAAAACATTCAGTACTTC
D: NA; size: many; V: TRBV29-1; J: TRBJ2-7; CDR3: CSVQRSGHTQPGEQYF; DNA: TGCAGCGTCCAGAGAAGCGGACATACACAACCTGGGGAGCAGTACTTC
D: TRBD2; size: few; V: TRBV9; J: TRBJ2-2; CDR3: CASSVGLTTGELFF; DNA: TGTGCCAGCAGCGTGGGACTAACCACCGGGGAGCTGTTTTTT
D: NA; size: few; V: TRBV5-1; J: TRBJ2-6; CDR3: CASSFYLDSYSGANVLTF; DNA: TGCGCCAGCAGCTTTTACCTGGACAGTTACTCTGGGGCCAACGTCCTGACTTTC
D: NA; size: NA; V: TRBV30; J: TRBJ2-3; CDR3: CAWSVGGSVVDTQYF; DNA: TGTGCCTGGAGTGTTGGAGGGAGTGTCGTAGATACGCAGTATTTT
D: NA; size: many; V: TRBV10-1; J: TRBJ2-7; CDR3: CASSQLPGRQGTSYEQYF; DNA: TGCGCCAGCAGCCAACTCCCGGGGCGCCAGGGGACGTCCTACGAGCAGTACTTC
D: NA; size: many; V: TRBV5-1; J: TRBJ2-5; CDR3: CASSFAETQYF; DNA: TGTGCCAGCAGCTTTGCCGAGACCCAGTACTTC